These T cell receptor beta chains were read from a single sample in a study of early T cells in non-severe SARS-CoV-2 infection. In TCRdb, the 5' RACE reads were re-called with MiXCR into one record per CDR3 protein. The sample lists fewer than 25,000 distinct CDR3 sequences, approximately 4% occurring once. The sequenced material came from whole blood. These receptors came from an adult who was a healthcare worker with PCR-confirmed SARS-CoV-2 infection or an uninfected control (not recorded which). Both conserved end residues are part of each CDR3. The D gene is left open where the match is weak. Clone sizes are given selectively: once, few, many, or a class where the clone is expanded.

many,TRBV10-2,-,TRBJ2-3,TGCGCCAGCAGTGACGGGACTTCGAGCACAGATACGCAGTATTTT,CASSDGTSSTDTQYF
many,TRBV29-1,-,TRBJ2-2,TGCAGCGTTGGAGCGGAGGGCCGGGAGCTGTTTTTT,CSVGAEGRELFF
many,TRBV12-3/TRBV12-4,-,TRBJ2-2,TGTGCCAGCCGTACTAGCAGCCCGAACACCGGGGAGCTGTTTTTT,CASRTSSPNTGELFF
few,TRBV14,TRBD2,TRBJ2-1,TGTGCCAGCAGCCAGGCTAGCGGGGGGACCTACAATGAGCAGTTCTTC,CASSQASGGTYNEQFF
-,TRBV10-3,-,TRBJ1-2,TGTGCCATCAGTGAGGCAGGGAACTATGGCTACACCTTC,CAISEAGNYGYTF
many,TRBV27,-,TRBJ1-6,TGTGCCAGCAGTTTAACGCGCGGGGTGAGATCACCCCTCCACTTT,CASSLTRGVRSPLHF
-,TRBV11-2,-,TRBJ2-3,TGTGCCAGCAGCTTTCAGGCACGGGCGGCCGTGGATACGCAGTATTTT,CASSFQARAAVDTQYF
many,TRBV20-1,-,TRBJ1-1,TGCAGTGCCGCCAGCCGGGGGGTGGGCGTATCATGGGGCACTGAAGCTTTCTTT,CSAASRGVGVSWGTEAFF
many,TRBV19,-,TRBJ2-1,TGTGCCAGTACCTACTCTAGGACGCCGGACAATGAGCAGTTCTTC,CASTYSRTPDNEQFF
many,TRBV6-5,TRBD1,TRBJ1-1,TGTGCCAGCAGCAACAGGGGGCGCAACACTGAAGCTTTCTTT,CASSNRGRNTEAFF
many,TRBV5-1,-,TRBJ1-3,TGCGCCCGGTTCGATGGAAACACCATATATTTT,CARFDGNTIYF
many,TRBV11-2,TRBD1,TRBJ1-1,TGTGCCAGCAGCCGCACCGGGACAGCGAACACTGAAGCTTTCTTT,CASSRTGTANTEAFF
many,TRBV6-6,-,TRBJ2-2,TGTGCCAGCAGTTACGAGGGGTTCACGCCCGGGGAGCTGTTTTTT,CASSYEGFTPGELFF
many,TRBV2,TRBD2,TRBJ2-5,TGTGCCAGCAGTGGACTAGCGCACCCCGGGACCCAGTACTTC,CASSGLAHPGTQYF
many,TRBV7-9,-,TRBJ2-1,TGTGCCAGCAGCTCGTCCCGGGACTCTAACAATGAGCAGTTCTTC,CASSSSRDSNNEQFF
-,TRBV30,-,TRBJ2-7,TGTGCCTGGAGTGTACATGGCTACGAGCAGTACTTC,CAWSVHGYEQYF
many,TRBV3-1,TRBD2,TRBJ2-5,TGTGCCAGCAGCCAATTAGCCATAGCGGGGGAGAGAGAGACCCAGTACTTC,CASSQLAIAGERETQYF
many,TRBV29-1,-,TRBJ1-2,TGCAGCGTTGGAGACGGACTTCTCTATGGCTACACCTTC,CSVGDGLLYGYTF
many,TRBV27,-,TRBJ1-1,TGTGCCAGCAGTCCCCTCTTAGAGGTGAACACTGAAGCTTTCTTT,CASSPLLEVNTEAFF
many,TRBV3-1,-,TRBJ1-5,TGTGCCAGCAGTCGAGCCAGGGACGGGGCCCAGCATTTT,CASSRARDGAQHF
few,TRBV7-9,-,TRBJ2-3,TGTGCCAGCAGGAGGGCGAGAACCACAGATACGCAGTATTTT,CASRRARTTDTQYF
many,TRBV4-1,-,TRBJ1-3,TGCGCCAGCAGCCAAGATCGTGAGGCGAGAAACACCATATATTTT,CASSQDREARNTIYF
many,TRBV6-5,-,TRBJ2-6,TGTGCCAGCAGTTACGCCACCGGGTCTGGGGCCAACGTCCTGACTTTC,CASSYATGSGANVLTF
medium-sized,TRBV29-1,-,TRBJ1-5,TGCAGCGTTATAGTAGCGAGCAATCAGCCCCAGCATTTT,CSVIVASNQPQHF
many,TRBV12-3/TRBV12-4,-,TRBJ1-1,TGTGCCAGCAGCTACATAGTAGGGGACACTGAAGCTTTCTTT,CASSYIVGDTEAFF